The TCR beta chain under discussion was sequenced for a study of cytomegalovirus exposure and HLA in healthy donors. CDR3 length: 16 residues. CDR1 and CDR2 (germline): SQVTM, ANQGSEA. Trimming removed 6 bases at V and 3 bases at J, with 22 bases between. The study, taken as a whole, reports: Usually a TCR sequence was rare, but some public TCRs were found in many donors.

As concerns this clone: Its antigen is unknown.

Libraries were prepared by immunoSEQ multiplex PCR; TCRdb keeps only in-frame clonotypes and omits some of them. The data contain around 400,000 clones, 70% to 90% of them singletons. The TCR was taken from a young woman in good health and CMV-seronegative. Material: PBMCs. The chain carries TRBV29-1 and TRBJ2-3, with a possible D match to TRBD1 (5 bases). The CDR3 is CSVGKTVPDTTDTQYF. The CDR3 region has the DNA TGCAGCGTGGGGAAGACAGTCCCTGACACAACAGATACGCAGTATTTT.